This T cell receptor beta chain comes out of a study of shared clonotypes between healthy human individuals. Profiling relied on immunoSEQ multiplex PCR, and the TCRdb table lists in-frame clones only, not all of them. The table lists 980,000 or so clones, 76% of them singletons. General study findings and limits: Generally, estimated richness proved larger in naive subsets than it did in memory subsets.

Note on this clone: Its specificity is unknown.

This receptor was taken from a man aged 18-30 years in good health. The sequencing sample was made of memory CD4+ T cells sorted from blood. The subset is: CD45RA-negative fraction.

In DNA, the CDR3 is TGTGCCAGCAGCTTGGACCGGAGCTCCTACGAGCAGTACTTC. Translated: CASSLDRSSYEQYF. The chain carries TRBV5-4 and TRBJ2-7; no clear D gene. Germline values: CDR1 SGHNT, CDR2 YYREEE (reference sequence). V lost 0 bases and J lost 0, with 7 bases in between. This CDR3 spans 14 amino acids.